One sample yielded the 7 T cell receptor beta chains listed below, sequenced in a study of identical twins. TCRdb fed the 5' RACE reads into MiXCR, producing one record per CDR3 protein. The table has approximately 700,000 distinct CDR3 sequences, about 20% seen once. This sample was shared with a second study, whose subject was T cells expressing NK-cell markers.

Material for sequencing was PBMCs. Receptors originate from a woman between 18 and 29 years old in good health.

V and J are TRBV10-3 and TRBJ2-2, with no clear D. V lost 3 bases and J 4 bases, leaving 9 bases between the germline ends. Germline loops: CDR1 ENHRY, CDR2 SYGVKD. This CDR3 region has 14 residues. This chain's CDR3 is CAISDSKGTGELFF. For the CDR3, the DNA is TGTGCCATCAGTGACTCGAAGGGCACCGGGGAGCTGTTTTTT.

The chain couples TRBV7-9 to TRBJ2-7; 9 bases fit TRBD1. Germline V gives CDR1 SEHNR, CDR2 FQNEAQ (reference sequence). The CDR3 covers 14 residues. Unmatched junction bases numbered 6, after V lost 5 bases and J lost 4 bases. Here the CDR3 reads CASSQRDRAYEQYF. For the CDR3, the DNA is TGTGCCAGCAGCCAGAGGGACAGGGCGTACGAGCAGTACTTC.

V usage is TRBV7-9 and J usage is TRBJ2-3; D gene uncertain. The CDR3 length is 13 residues. V was shortened by 6 bases and J by 3 bases, with 10 bases between the two germline ends. Germline loops: CDR1 SEHNR, CDR2 FQNEAQ (reference sequence). The CDR3 loop reads CASSPAMTDTQYF. In DNA, the CDR3 is TGTGCCAGCAGTCCGGCCATGACAGATACGCAGTATTTT. The full variable domain, in which reference TRBV7-9 and TRBJ2-3 provide the parts outside the CDR3, is DTGVSQNPRHKITKRGQNVTFRCDPISEHNRLYWYRQTLGQGPEFLTYFQNEAQLEKSRLLSDRFSAERPKGSFSTLEIQRTEQGDSAMYLCASSPAMTDTQYFGPGTRLTVL.

This clonotype was recorded a few times. The genes are TRBV20-1 and TRBJ2-2, with TRBD2 identical over 7 bases. CDR3 length: 14 residues. The ends lost 3 bases at V and 5 bases at J; junction bases unmatched: 6. Germline-derived CDR1 and CDR2 are DFQATT and SNEGSKA (reference sequence). DNA of the CDR3: TGCAGTGCTAGTACTAGCGCAGGGACCGGGGAGCTGTTTTTT. Translating it yields CSASTSAGTGELFF.

This clonotype was picked up a small number of times. V is TRBV4-1 and J is TRBJ1-2; D may be TRBD1 (6 bases). Germline assignment: CDR1 MGHRA and CDR2 YSYEKL. V gave up 0 bases and J gave up 4 bases, with 18 bases separating them. This CDR3 region has 17 residues. The CDR3 region has the DNA TGCGCCAGCAGCCAAGATTACCGGGGGGCGTTGGCCTATGGCTACACCTTC. This sequence encodes CASSQDYRGALAYGYTF.

The rearrangement links TRBV5-1 to TRBJ2-4; 7 bases match TRBD2. CDR1 is SGHRS, CDR2 YFSETQ, per germline. J lost 4 bases, V lost 1 base, and 8 bases had no gene match. The CDR3 totals 16 residues. The CDR3 DNA reads as TGCGCCAGCAGCTTGAGAAGCGGGACCCCAAAAAACATTCAGTACTTC. It specifies CASSLRSGTPKNIQYF.

This clonotype was recorded a few times. CDR3 in DNA: TGTGCCAGCAGTGAAGAGGGGGCTCAGCCCCAGCATTTT. Amino acids: CASSEEGAQPQHF. This sequence joins TRBV2 and TRBJ1-5; 7 bases fit TRBD1. The CDR3 is 13 amino acids. The trim removed 1 base at V and 6 bases at J, leaving 0 bases unmatched. Germline CDR1 reads SNHLY; CDR2 reads FYNNEI.